These T cell receptor beta chains were read from a single sample in a study of blood T cell repertoires in COVID-19. Sequencing used immunoSEQ multiplex PCR; TCRdb keeps in-frame clones, though not all of them. The sample carries approximately 150,000 clones, roughly four fifths recorded once. Input material: peripheral blood. The source of these receptors is a human donor with acute or convalescent COVID-19. The donor label of this sample is uncertain. CDR3s include the opening cysteine and the closing phenylalanine or tryptophan. A D gene is named only where the DNA matches it firmly.

V gene: TRBV5-1; D gene: TRBD1; J gene: TRBJ1-3; CDR3 DNA: TGCGCCAGCAGCACCCGGACAGGGGAAAACACCATATATTTT; CDR3 protein: CASSTRTGENTIYF
V gene: TRBV11-2; D gene: TRBD1; J gene: TRBJ1-3; CDR3 DNA: TGTGCCAGCAGCCCACGGACAGGCCCGGGCTCTGGAAACACCATATATTTT; CDR3 protein: CASSPRTGPGSGNTIYF
V gene: TRBV11-2; D gene: -; J gene: TRBJ2-7; CDR3 DNA: TGTGCCAGCAGCTTAGGTCGTCAGTCCTACGAGCAGTACTTC; CDR3 protein: CASSLGRQSYEQYF
V gene: TRBV12-3/TRBV12-4; D gene: TRBD1; J gene: TRBJ1-1; CDR3 DNA: TGTGCCAGCAGTTATACAGGGGGAGCTTTCTTT; CDR3 protein: CASSYTGGAFF
V gene: TRBV12-5; D gene: -; J gene: TRBJ2-5; CDR3 DNA: TGTGCTAGTGGTTTGGAGGGGCGCTCGACCCAGTACTTC; CDR3 protein: CASGLEGRSTQYF
V gene: TRBV5-1; D gene: -; J gene: TRBJ1-6; CDR3 DNA: TGCGCCAGCAGCTTGTACGACTCCAATTCACCCCTCCACTTT; CDR3 protein: CASSLYDSNSPLHF
V gene: TRBV30; D gene: -; J gene: TRBJ1-2; CDR3 DNA: TGTGCCTGGAGTGACACAGGACATGGTGGCTACACCTTC; CDR3 protein: CAWSDTGHGGYTF
V gene: TRBV5-1; D gene: TRBD1; J gene: TRBJ1-2; CDR3 DNA: TGCGCCAGCAGCTTAGGGACAGGGTCTAATGGCTACACCTTC; CDR3 protein: CASSLGTGSNGYTF
V gene: TRBV7-9; D gene: -; J gene: TRBJ2-7; CDR3 DNA: TGTGCCAGCAGCAAGGCGGTTACGACCGAGCAGTACTTC; CDR3 protein: CASSKAVTTEQYF
V gene: TRBV5-4; D gene: -; J gene: TRBJ1-5; CDR3 DNA: TGTGCCAGCAGCTTGGCAGGCAATCAGCCCCAGCATTTT; CDR3 protein: CASSLAGNQPQHF